Listed below are T cell receptor beta chains from one sample, sequenced in a study of cytomegalovirus exposure and HLA in healthy donors. The table came from immunoSEQ multiplex PCR; TCRdb's copy has only in-frame clones and leaves some out. The table shows 150,000 to 200,000 clones, with 85% occurring only once. Sequencing input: PBMCs. Every receptor here comes from a young man in good health and CMV-seropositive. The CDR3 runs from the conserved cysteine through the conserved F or W. Each record gives: CDR3 DNA, CDR3 protein, clone size, CDR3 length, D gene, V gene, J gene. The D gene is left open where the match is weak. Some rows have no size entry. The others give once, few or many, or a class for an expanded clone.

TGTGCCAGCAGCTTAGGGGCTGGCAATCAGCCCCAGCATTTT	CASSLGAGNQPQHF	.	14	.	TRBV7-8	TRBJ1-5
TGTGCCAGCAGTGAGATGAGCAATCAGCCCCAGCATTTT	CASSEMSNQPQHF	few	13	.	TRBV6-5	TRBJ1-5
TGTGCCACCAGCGCACTGACAGGGGGCGCGACTGAAGCTTTCTTT	CATSALTGGATEAFF	.	15	TRBD1	TRBV15	TRBJ1-1
TGTGCCAGCAGCGTAGTGGCTAGCACCTACGAGCAGTACTTC	CASSVVASTYEQYF	.	14	.	TRBV9	TRBJ2-7
TGTGCCAGCAGCCCCGGGGGGGGAGGGTACAATGAGCAGTTCTTC	CASSPGGGGYNEQFF	.	15	TRBD2	TRBV11-3	TRBJ2-1
TGTGCCACCAGCCCTCGCGGGCAGGGAGGGTATCCCGGGGAGCTGTTTTTT	CATSPRGQGGYPGELFF	.	17	TRBD2	TRBV15	TRBJ2-2
TGTGCCAGCAGTTCTCCTGGGGGGGCCTTCTCACCCCTCCACTTT	CASSSPGGAFSPLHF	.	15	.	TRBV6-6	TRBJ1-6
TGTGCCAGCAGTTCGAACAGGGCTCGGTTCTTC	CASSSNRARFF	.	11	.	TRBV28	TRBJ2-1
TGTGCTAGTGGTCTGAACAGGGGAATTGGTGGCTACACCTTC	CASGLNRGIGGYTF	.	14	TRBD1	TRBV12-5	TRBJ1-2
TGTGCCTGGAGTTTGGACACCCTGAACACTGAAGCTTTCTTT	CAWSLDTLNTEAFF	few	14	.	TRBV30	TRBJ1-1
TGTGCCAGTAGTATGATTGGGACAGGTCGAGCTAACTATGGCTACACCTTC	CASSMIGTGRANYGYTF	.	17	TRBD1	TRBV19	TRBJ1-2
TGTGCCAGCACCCTAGGACAGGGGAGGGACACAGATACGCAGTATTTT	CASTLGQGRDTDTQYF	.	16	TRBD1	TRBV6-6	TRBJ2-3
TGTGCCAGCAGTTTACGCCCCTATGACAGGGACTCACCCCTCCACTTT	CASSLRPYDRDSPLHF	.	16	TRBD1	TRBV27	TRBJ1-6
TGTGCCAGCAGCCCGGGCTCCTACGAGCAGTACTTC	CASSPGSYEQYF	.	12	.	TRBV4-2	TRBJ2-7
TGCGCCAGCAGTGAGAGCGAGACAGGGTACGAGCAGTACTTC	CASSESETGYEQYF	.	14	TRBD1	TRBV10-1	TRBJ2-7
TGTGCCAGCTCACAAGCGGGAGGCCCCTACGAGCAGTACTTC	CASSQAGGPYEQYF	.	14	TRBD2	TRBV18	TRBJ2-7
TGCGCCAGCAGTCAATCGACTGATTTGGAGCAGTTCTTC	CASSQSTDLEQFF	.	13	.	TRBV23-1	TRBJ2-1
TGCGCCAGCAGCTTGGAAGAGGCGCTATCGTCGCAGTTCTTC	CASSLEEALSSQFF	.	14	.	TRBV5-1	TRBJ2-1
TGTGCCAGCAGCTTAGCTAGCGGGAGTCCCAATGAGCAGTTCTTC	CASSLASGSPNEQFF	.	15	TRBD2	TRBV7-2	TRBJ2-1
TGTGCCAGCAGCTTACAGGGGTCGGACTATGGCTACACCTTC	CASSLQGSDYGYTF	.	14	.	TRBV7-9	TRBJ1-2
TGTGCCAGCAGTGTGCGAGAGAACACTGAAGCTTTCTTT	CASSVRENTEAFF	.	13	.	TRBV6-1	TRBJ1-1
TGCGCCAGCAGCTTGGAGCCTAGCGGGAGTTCAGATACGCAGTATTTT	CASSLEPSGSSDTQYF	.	16	TRBD2	TRBV5-1	TRBJ2-3
TGTGCCAGCAGTGAAGCGGAAGGGGCCTACGAGCAGTACTTC	CASSEAEGAYEQYF	.	14	.	TRBV6-1	TRBJ2-7
TGTGCCAGCCAGGGGGCGGGGTACGAGCAGTACTTC	CASQGAGYEQYF	.	12	TRBD1	TRBV2	TRBJ2-7
TGTGCCAGCAGCGTAGATCAGTCGGCTAGCCGGGGGAATGAGCAGTTCTTC	CASSVDQSASRGNEQFF	.	17	.	TRBV9	TRBJ2-1
TGTGCCAGCTCACCACTCGGGGGGAACCACAATGAGCAGTTCTTC	CASSPLGGNHNEQFF	.	15	TRBD2	TRBV18	TRBJ2-1
TGTGCCAGCAGCCACCTGGCAGGGGAGAACACTGAAGCTTTCTTT	CASSHLAGENTEAFF	.	15	.	TRBV11-2	TRBJ1-1
TGCGCCAGCAGGAAACTAGCGGGAGACTACGAGCAGTACTTC	CASRKLAGDYEQYF	.	14	TRBD2	TRBV4-1	TRBJ2-7
TGTGCCAGCAGCTTAGCCCAGGGCTGGAATGAAAAACTGTTTTTT	CASSLAQGWNEKLFF	once	15	.	TRBV7-9	TRBJ1-4
TGTGCCAGCAGCACCACAGGAAACACTGAAGCTTTCTTT	CASSTTGNTEAFF	.	13	.	TRBV9	TRBJ1-1
TGCAGCGTTGACGGCGGGAGGTGGGACAATGAGCAGTTCTTC	CSVDGGRWDNEQFF	.	14	TRBD2	TRBV29-1	TRBJ2-1
TGTGCCAGCAGCCGAAAGGGGGACACTGAAGCTTTCTTT	CASSRKGDTEAFF	.	13	.	TRBV6-6	TRBJ1-1
TGCGCCAGCAGCAAGGGACTAGCGGGAGGGCCGGATGAGCAGTTCTTC	CASSKGLAGGPDEQFF	.	16	TRBD2	TRBV4-1	TRBJ2-1
TGTGCCAGCAGTGCTAGCGGGGGGCCCTACAATGAGCAGTTCTTC	CASSASGGPYNEQFF	.	15	TRBD2	TRBV28	TRBJ2-1
TGTGCCAGCAGTGTGCAGGGGGCCACCTACAATGAGCAGTTCTTC	CASSVQGATYNEQFF	.	15	TRBD1	TRBV6-1	TRBJ2-1
TGTGCCAGCAGTAACCGGGACTGGGACACTGAAGCTTTCTTT	CASSNRDWDTEAFF	.	14	.	TRBV28	TRBJ1-1
TGTGCCAGCAGCCTTACCCCCCGGGACAGGGTCGGCTACACCTTC	CASSLTPRDRVGYTF	.	15	TRBD1	TRBV5-6	TRBJ1-2
TGTGCCAGCAGCTTTGGGGAACTAGGCTCTGGGGCCAACGTCCTGACTTTC	CASSFGELGSGANVLTF	.	17	.	TRBV7-6	TRBJ2-6
TGTGCCAGCAGCTCGACAGGGTCATACGAGCAGTACTTC	CASSSTGSYEQYF	.	13	TRBD1	TRBV11-1	TRBJ2-7
TGCGCCAGCATCCGGGACAGGGATCCAGATACGCAGTATTTT	CASIRDRDPDTQYF	.	14	TRBD1	TRBV5-1	TRBJ2-3
TGTGCCAGCAGCTCCCAGGGATTAGTTTGGGAGACCCAGTACTTC	CASSSQGLVWETQYF	.	15	.	TRBV7-9	TRBJ2-5
TGTGCCTGGAATGGGGGGGGGCCAGATACGCAGTATTTT	CAWNGGGPDTQYF	.	13	.	TRBV30	TRBJ2-3
TGTGCCACTGGTTCATCGGGACTATCTTTCACAGATACGCAGTATTTT	CATGSSGLSFTDTQYF	.	16	TRBD2	TRBV10-3	TRBJ2-3
TGTGCCAGTAGTATAGGACAGGGAGTGAGAAATGAGCAGTTCTTC	CASSIGQGVRNEQFF	.	15	TRBD1	TRBV19	TRBJ2-1
TGTGCCAGCAGTGAGGGACAGGGGAATCAGCCCCAGCATTTT	CASSEGQGNQPQHF	.	14	TRBD1	TRBV2	TRBJ1-5
TGTGCCAGTAGTGGGTCCACCCAGGGGCCCCTCTATGGCTACACCTTC	CASSGSTQGPLYGYTF	.	16	.	TRBV19	TRBJ1-2
TGTGCCAGCAGTTACTCACCGGACAGGGCTGAAAAACTGTTTTTT	CASSYSPDRAEKLFF	.	15	TRBD1	TRBV6-6	TRBJ1-4
TGTGCCAGCAGCTTCGGAGCGGGAGTCCATACGCAGTATTTT	CASSFGAGVHTQYF	.	14	TRBD2	TRBV7-9	TRBJ2-3
TGCGCCAGCAGCCAAGATCCTAGCGACACAGATACGCAGTATTTT	CASSQDPSDTDTQYF	.	15	.	TRBV4-1	TRBJ2-3
TGTGCCAGCAGCTTAGCGCCGGACACTGAAGCTTTCTTT	CASSLAPDTEAFF	.	13	.	TRBV7-9	TRBJ1-1
TGTGCCAGCAGCCCGAGGGGGGGCCTCGGGGTTGAGCAGTTCTTC	CASSPRGGLGVEQFF	.	15	.	TRBV7-9	TRBJ2-1
TGTGCCAGCAGCGTAGGACCCGGGAGGACCGCAGATACGCAGTATTTT	CASSVGPGRTADTQYF	.	16	TRBD2	TRBV9	TRBJ2-3
TGTGCCAGCAGCTTAGGTCTGATGGAGGAGCAGTTCTTC	CASSLGLMEEQFF	.	13	.	TRBV7-8	TRBJ2-1
TGTGCCAGCTCACCAACGGCAGGGCTCACTGAAGCTTTCTTT	CASSPTAGLTEAFF	.	14	.	TRBV18	TRBJ1-1
TGTGCCAGCTCGGACGGGACAAACACTGAAGCTTTCTTT	CASSDGTNTEAFF	.	13	.	TRBV28	TRBJ1-1